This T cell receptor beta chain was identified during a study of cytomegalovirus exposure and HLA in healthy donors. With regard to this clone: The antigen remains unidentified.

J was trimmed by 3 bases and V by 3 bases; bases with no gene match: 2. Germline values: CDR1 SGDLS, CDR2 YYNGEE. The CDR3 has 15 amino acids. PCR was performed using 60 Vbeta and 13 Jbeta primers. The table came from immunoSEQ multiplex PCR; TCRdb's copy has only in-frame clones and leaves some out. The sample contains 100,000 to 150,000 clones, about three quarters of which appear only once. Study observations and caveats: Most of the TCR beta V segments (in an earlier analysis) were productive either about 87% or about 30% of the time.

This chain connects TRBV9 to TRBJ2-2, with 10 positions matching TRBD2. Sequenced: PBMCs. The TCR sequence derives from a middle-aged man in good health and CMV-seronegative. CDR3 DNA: TGTGCCAGCAGCGCCGGGACTAGCGACACCGGGGAGCTGTTTTTT. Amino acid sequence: CASSAGTSDTGELFF.